A selection of T cell receptor beta chains follows, all from one sample in a study of T cells in Graves' hyperthyroidism and ophthalmopathy. TCRdb reprocessed the multiplex PCR reads with MiXCR, giving one entry per CDR3 protein. In the table there are under 350,000 distinct CDR3 sequences, approximately 15% of which are singletons. Material: blood. The receptors derive from a woman in her sixties with Graves' ophthalmopathy. CDR3s include the opening cysteine and the closing phenylalanine or tryptophan. The D gene is left open where the match is weak. Where a row states a size, it is once, few, many or the class of an expanded clone; other rows omit it.

D gene: NA; J gene: TRBJ1-2; V gene: TRBV6-5; clone size: NA; CDR3 protein: CASSYRPPRNYGYTF; CDR3 DNA: TGTGCCAGCAGTTACCGGCCCCCGAGGAACTATGGCTACACCTTC
D gene: NA; J gene: TRBJ2-1; V gene: TRBV20-1; clone size: few; CDR3 protein: CSASNRRSSYNEQFF; CDR3 DNA: TGCAGTGCTTCAAACAGGCGGAGCTCCTACAATGAGCAGTTCTTC
D gene: NA; J gene: TRBJ2-7; V gene: TRBV20-1; clone size: few; CDR3 protein: CSATQGGGGANYEQYF; CDR3 DNA: TGCAGTGCTACCCAGGGGGGGGGGGGGGCTAACTACGAGCAGTACTTC
D gene: NA; J gene: TRBJ2-5; V gene: TRBV20-1; clone size: many; CDR3 protein: CSASTNQETQYF; CDR3 DNA: TGCAGTGCTAGCACAAACCAAGAGACCCAGTACTTC
D gene: NA; J gene: TRBJ2-1; V gene: TRBV9; clone size: NA; CDR3 protein: CASGVGGTGAQEQFF; CDR3 DNA: TGTGCCAGCGGCGTAGGAGGAACGGGGGCACAAGAGCAGTTCTTC
D gene: NA; J gene: TRBJ1-2; V gene: TRBV5-5; clone size: many; CDR3 protein: CASSLSSGESRGYTF; CDR3 DNA: TGTGCCAGCAGCTTGAGTTCCGGCGAGTCGCGCGGCTACACCTTC
D gene: TRBD1; J gene: TRBJ2-3; V gene: TRBV24-1; clone size: NA; CDR3 protein: CATSDYMGTAPTDTQYF; CDR3 DNA: TGTGCCACCAGTGATTACATGGGGACAGCCCCGACGGATACGCAGTATTTT
D gene: NA; J gene: TRBJ1-2; V gene: TRBV20-1; clone size: many; CDR3 protein: CSAKGSGYTF; CDR3 DNA: TGCAGTGCTAAAGGGAGTGGCTACACCTTC
D gene: NA; J gene: TRBJ1-3; V gene: TRBV28; clone size: many; CDR3 protein: CASSLHTISSGNTIYF; CDR3 DNA: TGTGCCAGCAGTTTGCACACAATTTCCTCTGGAAACACCATATATTTT
D gene: NA; J gene: TRBJ2-5; V gene: TRBV7-2; clone size: few; CDR3 protein: CASSLSPETQYF; CDR3 DNA: TGTGCCAGCAGCTTAAGCCCGGAGACCCAGTACTTC
D gene: NA; J gene: TRBJ1-3; V gene: TRBV19; clone size: few; CDR3 protein: CASSTPLTGNTIYF; CDR3 DNA: TGTGCCAGTAGCACCCCTTTAACTGGAAACACCATATATTTT
D gene: NA; J gene: TRBJ1-2; V gene: TRBV2; clone size: NA; CDR3 protein: CASSAGPIYGYTF; CDR3 DNA: TGTGCCAGCAGTGCGGGACCTATTTATGGCTACACCTTC
D gene: NA; J gene: TRBJ1-1; V gene: TRBV19; clone size: few; CDR3 protein: CASSIIAGAAGNTEAFF; CDR3 DNA: TGTGCCAGTAGTATAATCGCAGGGGCTGCTGGAAACACTGAAGCTTTCTTT
D gene: NA; J gene: TRBJ1-2; V gene: TRBV6-5; clone size: NA; CDR3 protein: CASSYLGEQGYGYTF; CDR3 DNA: TGTGCCAGCAGTTATCTCGGGGAACAGGGCTATGGCTACACCTTC
D gene: NA; J gene: TRBJ2-5; V gene: TRBV2; clone size: many; CDR3 protein: CASTQGGIQETQYF; CDR3 DNA: TGTGCCAGTACCCAAGGGGGGATTCAAGAGACCCAGTACTTC
D gene: NA; J gene: TRBJ1-3; V gene: TRBV7-2; clone size: few; CDR3 protein: CASSPQGGAGNTIYF; CDR3 DNA: TGTGCCAGCAGCCCCCAGGGCGGGGCTGGAAACACCATATATTTT
D gene: TRBD1; J gene: TRBJ2-3; V gene: TRBV11-3; clone size: NA; CDR3 protein: CASSPGQGVNTQYF; CDR3 DNA: TGTGCCAGCAGCCCGGGACAGGGGGTAAATACGCAGTATTTT
D gene: TRBD1; J gene: TRBJ2-1; V gene: TRBV3-1; clone size: many; CDR3 protein: CASSPSDRGRYNEQFF; CDR3 DNA: TGTGCCAGCAGCCCGTCCGACAGGGGCAGATACAATGAGCAGTTCTTC
D gene: NA; J gene: TRBJ1-4; V gene: TRBV12-3/TRBV12-4; clone size: NA; CDR3 protein: CASSLSPDGEKLFF; CDR3 DNA: TGTGCCAGCAGTTTATCACCCGATGGGGAAAAACTGTTTTTT
D gene: NA; J gene: TRBJ2-5; V gene: TRBV6-6; clone size: many; CDR3 protein: CASSYSRASETQYF; CDR3 DNA: TGTGCCAGCAGTTACTCGAGAGCCTCAGAGACCCAGTACTTC
D gene: TRBD2; J gene: TRBJ2-1; V gene: TRBV10-3; clone size: NA; CDR3 protein: CAIRGGPTYNEQFF; CDR3 DNA: TGTGCCATACGGGGGGGACCCACTTACAATGAGCAGTTCTTC
D gene: NA; J gene: TRBJ1-4; V gene: TRBV20-1; clone size: NA; CDR3 protein: CSARALTNEKLFF; CDR3 DNA: TGCAGTGCTAGGGCCCTAACTAATGAAAAACTGTTTTTT
D gene: NA; J gene: TRBJ1-1; V gene: TRBV5-1; clone size: many; CDR3 protein: CASSLAAWVAPEAFF; CDR3 DNA: TGCGCCAGCAGCTTGGCAGCCTGGGTAGCTCCTGAAGCTTTCTTT
D gene: TRBD2; J gene: TRBJ2-3; V gene: TRBV5-1; clone size: many; CDR3 protein: CASSAGLVSTDTQYF; CDR3 DNA: TGCGCCAGCAGCGCGGGACTAGTGAGCACAGATACGCAGTATTTT
D gene: NA; J gene: TRBJ1-1; V gene: TRBV5-1; clone size: many; CDR3 protein: CASSEASNTEAFF; CDR3 DNA: TGCGCCAGCAGTGAGGCTTCGAACACTGAAGCTTTCTTT
D gene: NA; J gene: TRBJ2-3; V gene: TRBV12-3/TRBV12-4; clone size: few; CDR3 protein: CASSFASRTDTQYF; CDR3 DNA: TGTGCCAGCAGTTTCGCCAGCCGCACAGATACGCAGTATTTT
D gene: NA; J gene: TRBJ1-1; V gene: TRBV20-1; clone size: NA; CDR3 protein: CSALTGGPDTEAFF; CDR3 DNA: TGCAGTGCCCTCACCGGGGGGCCGGACACTGAAGCTTTCTTT
D gene: TRBD2; J gene: TRBJ2-3; V gene: TRBV18; clone size: NA; CDR3 protein: CASSPPVTSGSLQGDTQYF; CDR3 DNA: TGTGCCAGCTCACCACCGGTGACTAGCGGGAGTTTACAGGGAGATACGCAGTATTTT
D gene: NA; J gene: TRBJ2-1; V gene: TRBV6-1; clone size: many; CDR3 protein: CASKGTTSGYEQFF; CDR3 DNA: TGTGCCAGCAAAGGAACCACCTCAGGCTATGAGCAGTTCTTC
D gene: NA; J gene: TRBJ2-2; V gene: TRBV9; clone size: NA; CDR3 protein: CASSVRSGTGELFF; CDR3 DNA: TGTGCCAGCAGCGTACGGTCGGGCACCGGGGAGCTGTTTTTT
D gene: NA; J gene: TRBJ2-7; V gene: TRBV10-3; clone size: NA; CDR3 protein: CAPRRQAGMSYEQYF; CDR3 DNA: TGTGCCCCAAGGCGGCAGGCGGGGATGTCCTACGAGCAGTACTTC
D gene: NA; J gene: TRBJ2-5; V gene: TRBV6-2/TRBV6-3; clone size: many; CDR3 protein: CASHDRRETQYF; CDR3 DNA: TGTGCCAGCCACGACAGGAGGGAGACCCAGTACTTC
D gene: NA; J gene: TRBJ1-4; V gene: TRBV7-9; clone size: few; CDR3 protein: CASSRQRNNEKLFF; CDR3 DNA: TGTGCCAGCAGCAGACAGAGGAATAATGAAAAACTGTTTTTT
D gene: NA; J gene: TRBJ1-2; V gene: TRBV11-2; clone size: many; CDR3 protein: CASSFGIRGYTF; CDR3 DNA: TGTGCCAGCAGCTTTGGGATAAGGGGCTACACCTTC
D gene: TRBD2; J gene: TRBJ2-3; V gene: TRBV27; clone size: NA; CDR3 protein: CASSFGSGRAADTQYF; CDR3 DNA: TGTGCCAGCAGTTTCGGTAGCGGGAGGGCCGCTGATACGCAGTATTTT
D gene: NA; J gene: TRBJ2-6; V gene: TRBV7-2; clone size: many; CDR3 protein: CASSFNPLGANVLTF; CDR3 DNA: TGTGCCAGCAGCTTTAATCCCCTGGGGGCCAACGTCCTGACTTTC
D gene: NA; J gene: TRBJ1-4; V gene: TRBV29-1; clone size: NA; CDR3 protein: CSVYPRATNEKLFF; CDR3 DNA: TGCAGCGTTTACCCCCGGGCAACTAATGAAAAACTGTTTTTT
D gene: NA; J gene: TRBJ2-3; V gene: TRBV20-1; clone size: many; CDR3 protein: CSAGGGGTGNTQYF; CDR3 DNA: TGCAGTGCTGGGGGTGGGGGAACAGGCAATACGCAGTATTTT
D gene: NA; J gene: TRBJ2-7; V gene: TRBV7-8; clone size: few; CDR3 protein: CASSLAQGSQQYF; CDR3 DNA: TGTGCCAGCAGCTTAGCGCAGGGCAGCCAGCAGTACTTC
D gene: NA; J gene: TRBJ1-1; V gene: TRBV6-1; clone size: many; CDR3 protein: CASGRRNTEAFF; CDR3 DNA: TGTGCCAGCGGTCGGAGGAACACTGAAGCTTTCTTT
D gene: TRBD2; J gene: TRBJ2-2; V gene: TRBV30; clone size: NA; CDR3 protein: CAWSGLAGGPGTGELFF; CDR3 DNA: TGTGCCTGGAGTGGACTAGCGGGAGGGCCCGGCACCGGGGAGCTGTTTTTT
D gene: NA; J gene: TRBJ1-2; V gene: TRBV24-1; clone size: many; CDR3 protein: CATSDSKTGTAYGYTF; CDR3 DNA: TGTGCCACCAGTGATTCTAAGACCGGGACGGCCTATGGCTACACCTTC
D gene: NA; J gene: TRBJ2-6; V gene: TRBV5-1; clone size: once; CDR3 protein: CARVRGANVLTF; CDR3 DNA: TGCGCCAGAGTAAGGGGGGCCAACGTCCTGACTTTC
D gene: TRBD1; J gene: TRBJ1-2; V gene: TRBV6-2/TRBV6-3; clone size: many; CDR3 protein: CASSQQGNYGYTF; CDR3 DNA: TGTGCCAGCAGCCAACAGGGGAACTATGGCTACACCTTC
D gene: NA; J gene: TRBJ1-1; V gene: TRBV28; clone size: many; CDR3 protein: CASTPGSMETEAFF; CDR3 DNA: TGTGCCAGCACCCCTGGGTCCATGGAAACTGAAGCTTTCTTT
D gene: NA; J gene: TRBJ1-5; V gene: TRBV7-2; clone size: many; CDR3 protein: CASSLGTANQPQHF; CDR3 DNA: TGTGCCAGCAGCTTGGGGACGGCCAATCAGCCCCAGCATTTT
D gene: TRBD1; J gene: TRBJ1-4; V gene: TRBV4-2; clone size: many; CDR3 protein: CASSQDYRTGPFNEKLFF; CDR3 DNA: TGTGCCAGCAGCCAAGATTACAGGACAGGGCCCTTTAATGAAAAACTGTTTTTT
D gene: TRBD1; J gene: TRBJ2-1; V gene: TRBV7-6; clone size: NA; CDR3 protein: CASSRTPGQGAHEQFF; CDR3 DNA: TGTGCCAGCAGCCGAACACCGGGACAGGGGGCTCATGAGCAGTTCTTC
D gene: NA; J gene: TRBJ2-7; V gene: TRBV9; clone size: NA; CDR3 protein: CASSVGGGPLGEQYF; CDR3 DNA: TGTGCCAGCAGCGTAGGCGGGGGCCCTCTAGGTGAGCAGTACTTC
D gene: NA; J gene: TRBJ2-5; V gene: TRBV30; clone size: NA; CDR3 protein: CAWSKLYETQYF; CDR3 DNA: TGTGCCTGGAGTAAACTATACGAGACCCAGTACTTC
D gene: TRBD2; J gene: TRBJ2-7; V gene: TRBV6-2/TRBV6-3; clone size: many; CDR3 protein: CASQRGGEYEQYF; CDR3 DNA: TGTGCCAGCCAGCGGGGGGGCGAATACGAGCAGTACTTC
D gene: TRBD2; J gene: TRBJ2-3; V gene: TRBV12-5; clone size: few; CDR3 protein: CASGLVLAGRLDTQYF; CDR3 DNA: TGTGCTAGTGGTTTGGTACTAGCGGGAAGGTTAGATACGCAGTATTTT
D gene: NA; J gene: TRBJ1-2; V gene: TRBV29-1; clone size: few; CDR3 protein: CSASHANYGYTF; CDR3 DNA: TGCAGCGCCTCACACGCTAACTATGGCTACACCTTC
D gene: TRBD1; J gene: TRBJ2-3; V gene: TRBV5-1; clone size: many; CDR3 protein: CASSLGQGARASTDTQYF; CDR3 DNA: TGCGCCAGCAGCTTGGGACAGGGGGCCCGTGCTAGCACAGATACGCAGTATTTT